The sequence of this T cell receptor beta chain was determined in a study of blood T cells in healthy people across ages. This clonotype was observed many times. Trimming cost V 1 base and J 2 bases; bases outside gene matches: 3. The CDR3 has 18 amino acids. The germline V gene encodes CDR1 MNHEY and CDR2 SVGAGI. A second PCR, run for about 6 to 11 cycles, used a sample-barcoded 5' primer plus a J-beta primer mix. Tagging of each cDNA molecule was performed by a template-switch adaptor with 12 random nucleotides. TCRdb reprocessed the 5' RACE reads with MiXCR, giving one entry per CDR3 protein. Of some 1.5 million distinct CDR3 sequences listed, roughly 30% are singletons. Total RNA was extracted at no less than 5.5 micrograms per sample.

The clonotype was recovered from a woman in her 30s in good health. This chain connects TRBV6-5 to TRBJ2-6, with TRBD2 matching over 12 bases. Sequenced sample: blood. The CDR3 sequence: CASSYFLAGGPGANVLTF. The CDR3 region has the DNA TGTGCCAGCAGTTACTTCCTAGCGGGGGGGCCTGGGGCCAACGTCCTGACTTTC.